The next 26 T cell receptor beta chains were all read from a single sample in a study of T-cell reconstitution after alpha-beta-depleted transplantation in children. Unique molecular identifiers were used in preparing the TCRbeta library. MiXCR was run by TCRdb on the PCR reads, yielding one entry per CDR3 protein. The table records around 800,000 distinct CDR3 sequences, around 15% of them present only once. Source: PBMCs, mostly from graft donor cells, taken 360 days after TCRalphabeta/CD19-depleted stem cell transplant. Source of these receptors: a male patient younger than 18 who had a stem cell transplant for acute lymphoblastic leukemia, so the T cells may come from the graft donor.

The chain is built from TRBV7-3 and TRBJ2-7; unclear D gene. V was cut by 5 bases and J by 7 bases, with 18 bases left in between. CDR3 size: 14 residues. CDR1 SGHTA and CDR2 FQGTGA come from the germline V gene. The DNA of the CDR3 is TGTGCCAGCAGCCCTGCAAGCTTTTCGGGTGAGCAGTACTTC. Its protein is CASSPASFSGEQYF.

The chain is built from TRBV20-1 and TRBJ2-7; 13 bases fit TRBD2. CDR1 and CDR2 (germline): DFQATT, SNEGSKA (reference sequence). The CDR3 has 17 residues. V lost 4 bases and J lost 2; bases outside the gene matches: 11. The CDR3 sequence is CSATRTSGRSTPYEQYF. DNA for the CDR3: TGCAGTGCTACGAGGACTAGCGGGAGATCTACCCCCTACGAGCAGTACTTC.

Here the CDR3 reads CSAPSLRAGPNTEAFF. CDR3 bases: TGCAGTGCCCCGTCATTGAGGGCAGGCCCGAACACTGAAGCTTTCTTT. This sequence joins TRBV20-1 and TRBJ1-1; D remains unclear. V was shortened by 6 bases and J by 1 base, with 21 bases between the two germline ends. There are 16 residues in the CDR3. Per germline, CDR1 DFQATT and CDR2 SNEGSKA (reference sequence).

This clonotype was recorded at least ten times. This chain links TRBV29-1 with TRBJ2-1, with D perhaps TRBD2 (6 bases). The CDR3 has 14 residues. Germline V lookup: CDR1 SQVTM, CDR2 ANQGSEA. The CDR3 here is CSTWTTRIFNEQFF. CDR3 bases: TGCAGTACCTGGACTACCCGAATCTTTAATGAGCAGTTCTTC.

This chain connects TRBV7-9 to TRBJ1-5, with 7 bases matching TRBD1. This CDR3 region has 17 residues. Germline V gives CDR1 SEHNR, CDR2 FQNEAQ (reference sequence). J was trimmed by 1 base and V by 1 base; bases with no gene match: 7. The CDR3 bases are TGTGCCAGCAGCTTAGGGAGGGGGCGGGAGAGCAATCAGCCCCAGCATTTT. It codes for CASSLGRGRESNQPQHF.

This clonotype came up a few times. Written as DNA, the CDR3 is TGTGCCAGCAGCTTAGTACCACTAGCGGGAGGGGAGCAGTACTTC. Translation gives CASSLVPLAGGEQYF. The chain is built from TRBV7-2 and TRBJ2-7, with TRBD2 identical over 13 bases. V lost 1 base and J lost 7; bases outside the gene matches: 4. Looked up from germline, CDR1 is SGHTA and CDR2 is FQGNSA. The CDR3 extends over 15 amino acids.

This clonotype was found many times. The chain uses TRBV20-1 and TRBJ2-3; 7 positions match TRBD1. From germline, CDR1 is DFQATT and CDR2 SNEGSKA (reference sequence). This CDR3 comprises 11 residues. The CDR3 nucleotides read TGCCGGACAGGCTACACAGATACGCAGTATTTT. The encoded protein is CRTGYTDTQYF.

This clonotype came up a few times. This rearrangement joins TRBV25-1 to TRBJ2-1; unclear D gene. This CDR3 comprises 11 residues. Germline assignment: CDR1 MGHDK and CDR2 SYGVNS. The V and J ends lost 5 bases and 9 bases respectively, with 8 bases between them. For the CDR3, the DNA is TGTGCCAGCAGTCAACTTCGTGAGCAGTTCTTC. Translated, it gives CASSQLREQFF.

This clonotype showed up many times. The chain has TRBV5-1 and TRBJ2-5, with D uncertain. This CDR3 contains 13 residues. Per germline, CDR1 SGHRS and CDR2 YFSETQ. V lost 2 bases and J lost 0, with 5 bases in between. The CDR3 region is CASSFGHQETQYF. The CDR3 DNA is TGCGCCAGCAGCTTTGGACACCAAGAGACCCAGTACTTC.

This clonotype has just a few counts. For the CDR3, the DNA is TGCAGCGTTGACAGAAAGAGGAGCTCCTACAATGAGCAGTTCTTC. Protein: CSVDRKRSSYNEQFF. The V gene is TRBV29-1, the J gene TRBJ2-1, with D unclear. The germline V gene encodes CDR1 SQVTM and CDR2 ANQGSEA. Trimming left V 3 bases short and J 0 bases short, with 12 bases between. The CDR3 loop spans 15 amino acids.

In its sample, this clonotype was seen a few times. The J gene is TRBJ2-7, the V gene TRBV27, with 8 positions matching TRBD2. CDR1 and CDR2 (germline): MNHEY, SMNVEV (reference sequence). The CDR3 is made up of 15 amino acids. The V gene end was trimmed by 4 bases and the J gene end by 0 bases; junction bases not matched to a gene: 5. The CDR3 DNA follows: TGTGCCAGCAGTTGGGGAGCGGGAGCCTCCTACGAGCAGTACTTC. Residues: CASSWGAGASYEQYF.

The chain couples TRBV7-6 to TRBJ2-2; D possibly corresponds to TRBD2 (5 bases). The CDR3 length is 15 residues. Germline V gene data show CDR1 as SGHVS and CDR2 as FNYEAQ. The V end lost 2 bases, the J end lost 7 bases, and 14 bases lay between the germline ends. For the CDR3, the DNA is TGTGCCAGCAGCTTAATAGTGGAGGCGATCGGGGAGCTGTTTTTT. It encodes CASSLIVEAIGELFF. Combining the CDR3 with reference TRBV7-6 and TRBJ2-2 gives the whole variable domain GAGVSQSPRYKVTKRGQDVALRCDPISGHVSLYWYRQALGQGPEFLTYFNYEAQQDKSGLPNDRFSAERPEGSISTLTIQRTEQRDSAMYRCASSLIVEAIGELFFGEGSRLTVL.

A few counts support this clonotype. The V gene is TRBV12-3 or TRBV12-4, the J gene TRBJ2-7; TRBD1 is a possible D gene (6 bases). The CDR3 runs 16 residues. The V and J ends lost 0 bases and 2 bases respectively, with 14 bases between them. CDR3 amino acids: CASSLALQGSAYEQYF. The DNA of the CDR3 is TGTGCCAGCAGTTTAGCCCTACAGGGATCTGCCTACGAGCAGTACTTC.

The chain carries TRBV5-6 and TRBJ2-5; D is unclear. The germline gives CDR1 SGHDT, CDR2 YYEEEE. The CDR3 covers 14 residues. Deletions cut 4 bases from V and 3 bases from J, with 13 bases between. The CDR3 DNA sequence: TGTGCCAGCAGCCGGAGCCATAGTAAAGAGACCCAGTACTTC. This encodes CASSRSHSKETQYF. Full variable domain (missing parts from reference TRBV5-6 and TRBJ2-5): DAGVTQSPTHLIKTRGQQVTLRCSPKSGHDTVSWYQQALGQGPQFIFQYYEEEERQRGNFPDRFSGHQFPNYSSELNVNALLLGDSALYLCASSRSHSKETQYFGPGTRLLVL.

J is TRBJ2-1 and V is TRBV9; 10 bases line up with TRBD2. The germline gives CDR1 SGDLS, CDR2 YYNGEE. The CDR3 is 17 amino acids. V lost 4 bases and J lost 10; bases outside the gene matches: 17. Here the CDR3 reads CASSPRWSGGARMEQFF. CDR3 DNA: TGTGCCAGCAGCCCAAGATGGAGCGGGGGGGCTCGAATGGAGCAGTTCTTC.

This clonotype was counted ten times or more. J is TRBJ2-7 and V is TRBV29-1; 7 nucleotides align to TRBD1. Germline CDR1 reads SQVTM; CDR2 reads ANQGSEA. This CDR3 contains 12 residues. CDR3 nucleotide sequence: TGCAGTGCCAAGACCGGGACAGTGAAGCAGTACTTC. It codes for CSAKTGTVKQYF.

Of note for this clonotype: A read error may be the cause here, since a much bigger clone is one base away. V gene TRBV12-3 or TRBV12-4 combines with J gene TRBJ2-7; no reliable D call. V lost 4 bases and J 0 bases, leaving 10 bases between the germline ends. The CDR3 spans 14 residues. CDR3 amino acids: CASSSLQVSYEQYF. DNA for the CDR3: TGTGCCAGCAGTTCCTTACAAGTCTCCTACGAGCAGTACTTC.

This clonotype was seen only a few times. In DNA, the CDR3 is TGTGCCAGCAGCTCTCAGTGGACCTACGAGCAGTACTTC. Translating gives CASSSQWTYEQYF. The V call is TRBV7-6, the J call TRBJ2-7; D is undetermined. The ends were cut back, 4 bases at V and 2 bases at J, with 9 bases in the middle. The V gene's germline CDR1 is SGHVS and CDR2 FNYEAQ. CDR3 size: 13 residues.

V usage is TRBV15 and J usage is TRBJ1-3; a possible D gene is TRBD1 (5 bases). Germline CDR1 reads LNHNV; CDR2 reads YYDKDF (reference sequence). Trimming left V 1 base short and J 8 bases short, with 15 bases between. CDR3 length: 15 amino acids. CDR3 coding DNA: TGTGCCACCAGCAGAGCGGGGCTCCAAGGGGACACCATATATTTT. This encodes CATSRAGLQGDTIYF.

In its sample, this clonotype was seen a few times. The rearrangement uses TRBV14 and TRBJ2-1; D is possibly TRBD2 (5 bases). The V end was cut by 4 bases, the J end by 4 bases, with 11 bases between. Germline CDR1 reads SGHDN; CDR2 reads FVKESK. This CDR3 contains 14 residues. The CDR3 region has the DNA TGTGCCAGCAGCCCTTTCACGGGGTACAATGAGCAGTTCTTC. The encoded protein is CASSPFTGYNEQFF.

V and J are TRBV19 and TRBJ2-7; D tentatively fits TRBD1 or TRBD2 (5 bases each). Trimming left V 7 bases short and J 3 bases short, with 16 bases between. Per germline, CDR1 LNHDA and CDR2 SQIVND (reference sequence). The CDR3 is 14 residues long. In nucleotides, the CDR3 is TGTGCCAGTACCATGGGACCGGTGGGCTACGAGCAGTACTTC. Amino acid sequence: CASTMGPVGYEQYF.

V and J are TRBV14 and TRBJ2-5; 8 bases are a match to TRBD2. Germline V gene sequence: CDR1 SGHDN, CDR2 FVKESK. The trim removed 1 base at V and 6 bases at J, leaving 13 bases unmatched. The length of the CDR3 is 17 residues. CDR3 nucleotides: TGTGCCAGCAGCCAAGGAGGGTGGTTAGCGGGAAGAAAGACCCAGTACTTC. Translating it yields CASSQGGWLAGRKTQYF. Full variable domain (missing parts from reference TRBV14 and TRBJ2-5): EAGVTQFPSHSVIEKGQTVTLRCDPISGHDNLYWYRRVMGKEIKFLLHFVKESKQDESGMPNNRFLAERTGGTYSTLKVQPAELEDSGVYFCASSQGGWLAGRKTQYFGPGTRLLVL.

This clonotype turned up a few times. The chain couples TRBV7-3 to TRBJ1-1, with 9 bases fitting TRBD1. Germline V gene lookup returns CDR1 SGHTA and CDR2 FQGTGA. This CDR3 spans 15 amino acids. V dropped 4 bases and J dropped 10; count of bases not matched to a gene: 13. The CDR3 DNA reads TGTGCCAGCAGCTCCCCCACCGGGACAGGGCCCTTAGCTTTCTTT. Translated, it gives CASSSPTGTGPLAFF. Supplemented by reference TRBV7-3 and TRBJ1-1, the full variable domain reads GAGVSQTPSNKVTEKGKYVELRCDPISGHTALYWYRQSLGQGPEFLIYFQGTGAADDSGLPNDRFFAVRPEGSVSTLKIQRTERGDSAVYLCASSSPTGTGPLAFFGQGTRLTVV.

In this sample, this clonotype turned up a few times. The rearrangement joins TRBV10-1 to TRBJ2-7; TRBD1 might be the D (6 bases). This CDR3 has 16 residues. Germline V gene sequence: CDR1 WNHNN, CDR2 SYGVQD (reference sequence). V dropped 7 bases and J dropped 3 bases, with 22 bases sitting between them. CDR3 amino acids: CASKDRTTGNNYEQYF. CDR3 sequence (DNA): TGCGCCAGCAAGGACCGCACCACAGGGAATAACTACGAGCAGTACTTC.

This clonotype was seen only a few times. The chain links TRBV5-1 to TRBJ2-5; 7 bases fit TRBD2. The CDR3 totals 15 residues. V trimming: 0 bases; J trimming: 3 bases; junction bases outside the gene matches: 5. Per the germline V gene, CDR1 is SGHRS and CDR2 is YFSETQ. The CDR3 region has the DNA TGCGCCAGCAGCTTGGCCCGGCTAGCGGAAGAGACCCAGTACTTC. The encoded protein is CASSLARLAEETQYF. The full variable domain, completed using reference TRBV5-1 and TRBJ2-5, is KAGVTQTPRYLIKTRGQQVTLSCSPISGHRSVSWYQQTPGQGLQFLFEYFSETQRNKGNFPGRFSGRQFSNSRSEMNVSTLELGDSALYLCASSLARLAEETQYFGPGTRLLVL.

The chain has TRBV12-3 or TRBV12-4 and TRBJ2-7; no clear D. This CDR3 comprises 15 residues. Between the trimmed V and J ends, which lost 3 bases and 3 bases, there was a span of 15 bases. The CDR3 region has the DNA TGTGCCAGCAGTTTTGGGGTTATGGCCCGCTACGAGCAGTACTTC. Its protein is CASSFGVMARYEQYF.